This T cell receptor beta chain was captured by sequencing in a study of blood T cell repertoires in COVID-19. Study-wide background: Donors in the United States, Italy and Spain gave samples during acute or convalescent COVID-19. The analysed material was cDNA or gDNA that came from T cells, B-cell-depleted T cells, or PBMCs.

Germline values: CDR1 MDHEN, CDR2 SYDVKM. The CDR3 loop spans 16 amino acids. Trimming removed 6 bases from V and 5 bases from J; junction bases left unmatched: 13. Per the study methods: Nucleated cell number was recorded as an estimate derived from reference gene primer amplification. Data came from immunoSEQ multiplex PCR; TCRdb stores just in-frame clones and leaves some out. V and J calls and clone size are as listed in that table; D and trimming were resolved from the DNA. The sample lists under 80,000 clones, 65% to 85% seen once, with around 4.8% in the top ten. The clonotype comes from an elderly woman with active or convalescent COVID-19. This chain connects TRBV28 to TRBJ1-3; 7 bases map to TRBD1. The sequenced sample consisted of peripheral blood. CDR3 nucleotide sequence: TGTGCCAGCAGATCTTTACCACAGGGGAACAGAAACACCATATATTTT. The encoded protein is CASRSLPQGNRNTIYF. Based on the CDR3 plus reference TRBV28 and TRBJ1-3, the full variable domain is DVKVTQSSRYLVKRTGEKVFLECVQDMDHENMFWYRQDPGLGLRLIYFSYDVKMKEKGDIPEGYSVSREKKERFSLILESASTNQTSMYLCASRSLPQGNRNTIYFGEGSWLTVV.